This T cell receptor beta chain was identified in a study of T cells in Graves' hyperthyroidism and ophthalmopathy (dated by TCRdb to about 2019). About the study as a whole: Peripheral blood samples were taken at the time of initial diagnosis, prior to any treatment. TCR V-J signatures able to tell the groups apart were searched for in a discovery cohort of 95 to 100 patients, of whom approximately 40 had Graves' ophthalmopathy and some 60 had stable Graves' hyperthyroidism. Prospective prediction of ophthalmopathy was tested in an independent validation cohort of approximately 19 hyperthyroidism patients and 15 to 17 patients who later progressed to ophthalmopathy. The 75 to 100 discovery patients were divided at random into training and test sets in a 7:3 ratio. In roughly six Graves' hyperthyroidism patients, the study also compared T-cell repertoires from thyroid tissue with T-cell repertoires from blood. After blood sampling, hyperthyroidism patients were treated with methimazole at a starting dose of 30 mg daily, and ophthalmopathy patients were treated with high-dose intravenous methylprednisolone. The paper reports TCR Vbeta CDR3 sequencing of 135 peripheral blood samples: over 40 ophthalmopathy, under 80 hyperthyroidism and about 17 progressor patients. Here is what the overall study found, with its caveats: Sample size was not statistically predetermined, and blinding of investigators to group allocation was not performed. In validation, the model predicted progression to ophthalmopathy with around 71% sensitivity and about 73% specificity, a median of 6.5 months before onset. A 13 V-J signature model separated ophthalmopathy from stable hyperthyroidism, with approximately 87% sensitivity and 81.08% specificity in cross-validation and 80%/75% in testing. Blood samples also contained most of the expanded thyroid clonotypes (frequency above 0.001), which suggests that blood repertoires may reflect thyroid immune responses.

The CDR3 numbers 13 residues from cysteine through phenylalanine. Of all the DNA, just the CDR3 is kept, 39 bases in frame from base 1. V is reduced by 4 bases and J by 0 bases, leaving a spacing of 9 bases between them. The germline V gene (reference sequence) provides CDR1 GTSNPN and CDR2 SVGIG. In this sample, this clonotype turned up many times. Its antigen is not yet known. No per-base quality is available; no much larger clone lies one base away. Moderately to severely active disease, a Clinical Activity Score of at least 3, a NOSPECS grade of at least 4, and a duration under 3 months were present in ophthalmopathy patients. The study excluded patients with uncontrolled infections, other autoimmune diseases, pregnancy or lactation. Diagnoses relied on clinical symptoms, serum thyroxine and TRAb, thyroid ultrasound and orbital computed tomography. PBMCs were isolated from roughly 10 ml of fresh peripheral blood by Ficoll-Paque density gradient centrifugation. Trizol reagent was used to extract total RNA, and RNA quality was then checked on an Agilent 2100 Bioanalyzer.

The TCR beta CDR3 regions were amplified from RNA transcripts. The first round of RT-PCR for the TCR CDR3 was performed with the HTBI primer set and the Qiagen OneStep RT-PCR kit. Libraries were constructed in a second round of multiplex PCR, after which size selection and purification were performed. Sequencing of the libraries was done on an Illumina HiSeq2000 using paired-end 100 bp reads. The authors' pipeline ran thus. SOAPnuke was used to process the raw data, throwing out any read that contained adapters or uncalled bases, had a mean Phred below 15, or lacked an exact constant-primer or identifier match. COPE v1.2.5 was used to merge high-quality paired reads, and clonotypes were defined as unique nucleotide sequences. MiTCR v1.1 was used to align the clonotypes against IMGT TRBV, TRBD and TRBJ reference segments. The analysis was restricted to V-J combinations with a frequency above 0.0001, which together covered 99% to 99.2% of the repertoires. A TCS score was defined as the ratio of F50 (clonal expansion) to E x V (chaos), with BLOSUM62-based TCRdist applied between CDR3 peptides within each V-J. Welch's t-statistics and random forest reduced 514 V-J features to 10 to 15, which were used in a naive Bayes classifier (R e1071). TCRdb ran its own pipeline on the public reads, namely fastp trimming at Q25 and MiXCR clone calling, and kept in-frame beta chains. Each record represents a unique CDR3 protein, reported with the most common genes and DNA among its rows. The V and J calls were determined by TCRdb, not by the authors. The table for this sample lists about 300,000 distinct CDR3 sequences; roughly 20% of them were counted only once. Under 45% of the sample is in the top ten clones.

The sequenced sample consisted of blood. The TCR comes from a man aged 45-65 years with Graves' ophthalmopathy. Rearrangement joined TRBV30 to TRBJ1-1, with the D segment identity uncertain. The nucleotides read TGTGCCTGGAAGATAAACATGAACACTGAAGCTTTCTTT. Translated, this is CAWKINMNTEAFF.